A selection of T cell receptor beta chains follows, all from one sample in a study of T-cell memory formation after mild COVID-19. TCRdb re-called the 5' RACE reads through MiXCR, storing one row per CDR3 protein. Of some 320,000 distinct CDR3 sequences listed, roughly 15% are singletons. The specimen was PBMCs or a T cell subset sorted from them (not recorded which). The receptors come from a man between 18 and 35 years old who had mild COVID-19 (a few samples of this study predate the infection). Cell type and time point are not known. CDR3s include the opening cysteine and the closing phenylalanine or tryptophan. D genes are given only for firm matches. Part of the rows lack a size; the others show once, few, many or a class for expanded clones.

D: .
V: TRBV10-3
length: 16
size: .
J: TRBJ2-2
CDR3: CAITLNRGANTGELFF
DNA: TGTGCCATCACCCTCAACCGGGGCGCGAACACCGGGGAGCTGTTTTTT

D: .
V: TRBV5-1
length: 13
size: few
J: TRBJ2-1
CDR3: CASSKDTYNEQFF
DNA: TGCGCCAGCAGCAAGGACACCTACAATGAGCAGTTCTTC

D: .
V: TRBV5-6
length: 16
size: .
J: TRBJ2-7
CDR3: CASSLGLAGSSYEQYF
DNA: TGTGCCAGCAGCTTGGGCTTGGCGGGAAGCTCCTACGAGCAGTACTTC

D: .
V: TRBV6-6
length: 18
size: few
J: TRBJ2-5
CDR3: CASSYPSDTRTSMKTQYF
DNA: TGTGCCAGCAGTTACCCGTCGGACACCAGGACATCGATGAAGACCCAGTACTTC

D: .
V: TRBV4-3
length: 13
size: .
J: TRBJ2-1
CDR3: CASSQGGVDEQFF
DNA: TGCGCCAGCAGCCAAGGTGGGGTGGATGAGCAGTTCTTC

D: .
V: TRBV29-1
length: 13
size: .
J: TRBJ2-2
CDR3: CSVGGALNGELFF
DNA: TGCAGCGTCGGGGGCGCTCTCAACGGGGAGCTGTTTTTT

D: .
V: TRBV9
length: 13
size: few
J: TRBJ2-3
CDR3: CASSVAVDGTQYF
DNA: TGTGCCAGCAGCGTAGCCGTTGACGGTACGCAGTATTTT

D: .
V: TRBV4-1
length: 17
size: .
J: TRBJ1-5
CDR3: CASSQDRSGMSNQPQHF
DNA: TGCGCCAGCAGCCAAGATCGATCAGGGATGAGCAATCAGCCCCAGCATTTT

D: .
V: TRBV6-2/TRBV6-3
length: 19
size: few
J: TRBJ2-2
CDR3: CASSSKDLRGPANTGELFF
DNA: TGTGCCAGCAGTTCAAAAGACCTCAGGGGTCCCGCGAACACCGGGGAGCTGTTTTTT

D: .
V: TRBV7-3
length: 15
size: .
J: TRBJ2-5
CDR3: CASSLNAGLAETQYF
DNA: TGTGCCAGCAGCTTAAATGCAGGTCTGGCGGAGACCCAGTACTTC

D: TRBD2
V: TRBV11-2
length: 15
size: few
J: TRBJ2-1
CDR3: CASSFSGGRYNEQFF
DNA: TGTGCCAGCAGCTTTAGCGGGGGCCGTTACAATGAGCAGTTCTTC

D: .
V: TRBV20-1
length: 13
size: .
J: TRBJ2-3
CDR3: CSGDSLNTDTQYF
DNA: TGCAGTGGGGATAGCCTGAACACAGATACGCAGTATTTT

D: .
V: TRBV20-1
length: 16
size: .
J: TRBJ2-3
CDR3: CSAKLNREWTRGPQYF
DNA: TGCAGTGCAAAGCTTAACAGGGAATGGACTCGGGGTCCGCAGTATTTT

D: .
V: TRBV12-3/TRBV12-4
length: 14
size: few
J: TRBJ2-1
CDR3: CASTKGGPGPEQFF
DNA: TGTGCCAGCACTAAGGGGGGACCGGGTCCTGAGCAGTTCTTC

D: .
V: TRBV7-3
length: 14
size: few
J: TRBJ2-5
CDR3: CASSRDRYSETQYF
DNA: TGTGCCAGCAGCAGGGACCGGTATTCAGAGACCCAGTACTTC

D: TRBD2
V: TRBV20-1
length: 15
size: .
J: TRBJ2-5
CDR3: CSAQRQRGGAETQYF
DNA: TGCAGTGCTCAGAGGCAGCGGGGGGGGGCAGAGACCCAGTACTTC

D: .
V: TRBV6-1
length: 14
size: .
J: TRBJ2-1
CDR3: CALWWGSTNNEQFF
DNA: TGTGCCCTATGGTGGGGAAGCACGAACAATGAGCAGTTCTTC

D: TRBD1
V: TRBV27
length: 17
size: few
J: TRBJ1-1
CDR3: CASFSTGGGRVNTEAFF
DNA: TGTGCCAGCTTCAGTACAGGGGGTGGTAGGGTGAACACTGAAGCTTTCTTT

D: .
V: TRBV4-1
length: 14
size: few
J: TRBJ2-7
CDR3: CASSQLSSSYEQYF
DNA: TGCGCCAGCAGCCAGCTCTCTTCCTCCTACGAGCAGTACTTC

D: .
V: TRBV6-6
length: 14
size: .
J: TRBJ2-7
CDR3: CASSYSDQSYEQYF
DNA: TGTGCCAGCAGTTACTCTGACCAATCCTACGAGCAGTACTTC

D: .
V: TRBV6-5
length: 16
size: many
J: TRBJ1-1
CDR3: CASSYSIVGGGTEAFF
DNA: TGTGCCAGCAGTTACTCGATTGTTGGCGGTGGCACTGAAGCTTTCTTT

D: TRBD1
V: TRBV2
length: 14
size: few
J: TRBJ2-7
CDR3: CASSDRDRDYEQYF
DNA: TGTGCCAGCAGCGACCGGGACAGGGACTACGAGCAGTACTTC

D: TRBD1
V: TRBV14
length: 17
size: .
J: TRBJ2-2
CDR3: CASSLRSGTVNTGELFF
DNA: TGTGCCAGCAGCTTGAGGTCGGGGACAGTAAACACCGGGGAGCTGTTTTTT

D: TRBD1
V: TRBV20-1
length: 15
size: few
J: TRBJ2-5
CDR3: CSARRPQGAGETQYF
DNA: TGCAGTGCTAGACGGCCACAGGGGGCGGGGGAGACCCAGTACTTC